The clone carrying this T cell receptor beta chain came up many times. Arm-PCR of CDR3 regions and iRepertoire HTBI primers were the basis on which TCR beta libraries were built. TCRdb independently ran MiXCR on the multiplex PCR reads; one entry per CDR3 protein. The sample includes around 510,000 distinct CDR3 sequences, around 20% of them seen just once. The data are from a study of regulatory T cells in long-lasting Graves disease. Time point of the sample: persistent/refractory GD, antithyroid drugs over 5 years with positive TRAb. PBMC-extracted RNA yielded the TCR library. V was cut by 5 bases and J by 0 bases, with 4 bases left in between. CDR1 DFQATT and CDR2 SNEGSKA come from the germline V gene (reference sequence). This CDR3 spans 11 amino acids.

The material was peripheral blood mononuclear cells (PBMCs), obtained when the disease was refractory, from a patient treated with antithyroid drugs. This clonotype was obtained from a female donor with Graves disease. The chain recombines TRBV20-1 with TRBJ2-5; the D is unclear. CDR3 nucleotide sequence: TGCAGTGCTGAGTACCAAGAGACCCAGTACTTC. Translation: CSAEYQETQYF.